What follows describes a single T cell receptor (beta chain). The data stem from a study of shared clonotypes between healthy human individuals. Execution of the assay was at deep level. In the sorted-subset replicate PCRs, about 200 ng DNA, 25,000 to 35,000 T cell genomes, was used. Original processing methods: Filtering differed since immunoSEQ provided only junctions, with no quality scores. Clones were read by immunoSEQ multiplex PCR, and TCRdb kept only the in-frame ones, dropping some. The V and J calls and clone size were taken over from that table, and D and trimming were inferred from the DNA. The sample lists around 1.9 million clones; 93% were seen once. Trimming removed 7 bases from V and 6 bases from J, with 16 bases in between. The CDR3 loop spans 14 amino acids. Germline loops: CDR1 LNHDA, CDR2 SQIVND (reference sequence). Terminally differentiated effector memory CD45RA+ cells were left out of the naive CD8 fraction, which was CD45RO-negative and positively selected for CCR7.

This chain connects TRBV19 to TRBJ1-5; possibly TRBD1 for D (5 bases). The receptor was isolated from a man younger than 30 in good health. Some clones in this sample may be carry-over from other donors' samples. Sequencing was done on a sample of naive CD8+ T cells from PBMCs. The CDR3 loop is CASTPPGGFQPQHF. CDR3 coding DNA: TGTGCCAGTACCCCCCCGGGGGGGTTTCAGCCCCAGCATTTT.